This TCR beta chain was retrieved from a study of T cells in Graves' hyperthyroidism and ophthalmopathy. Germline CDR1 KGHSH, CDR2 LQKENI. The CDR3 is made up of 15 amino acids. V was clipped by 3 bases and J by 4 bases, with 13 bases between them. The CDR3 regions of TCR beta were amplified from RNA transcripts. First-round RT-PCR with HTBI primers amplified the TCR CDR3 region. TCRdb re-derived calls from the multiplex PCR reads in MiXCR, one entry per CDR3 protein. Here the sample spans roughly 600,000 distinct CDR3 sequences, 13% to 15% being singletons. This clonotype was seen many times. The sequence was collected from a woman aged 45-60 years with Graves' ophthalmopathy. The sample was blood. The chain carries TRBV18 and TRBJ2-1; D might be TRBD2 (5 bases). The CDR3 DNA follows: TGTGCCAGCTCACCTCCGGGGAATTTATACAATGAGCAGTTCTTC. This translates into CASSPPGNLYNEQFF.